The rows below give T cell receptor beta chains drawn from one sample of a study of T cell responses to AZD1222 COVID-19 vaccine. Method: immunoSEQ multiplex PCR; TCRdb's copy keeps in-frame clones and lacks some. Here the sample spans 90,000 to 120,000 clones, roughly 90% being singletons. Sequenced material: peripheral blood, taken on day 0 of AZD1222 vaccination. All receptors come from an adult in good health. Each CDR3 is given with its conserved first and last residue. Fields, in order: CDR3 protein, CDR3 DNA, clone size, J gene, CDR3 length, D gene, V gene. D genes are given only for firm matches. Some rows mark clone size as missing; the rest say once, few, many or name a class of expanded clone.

CDR3aa: CASSLTSGGADTQYF
CDR3nt: TGTGCCAGCAGCCTAACGTCCGGGGGAGCAGATACGCAGTATTTT
abundance: many
j_gene: TRBJ2-3
len: 15
d_gene: NA
v_gene: TRBV14

CDR3aa: CSVRQGGNTEAFF
CDR3nt: TGCAGCGTCCGACAGGGGGGGAACACTGAAGCTTTCTTT
abundance: NA
j_gene: TRBJ1-1
len: 13
d_gene: TRBD1
v_gene: TRBV29-1

CDR3aa: CASSIDPGPPQYF
CDR3nt: TGTGCCAGTAGTATAGACCCGGGGCCCCCGCAGTACTTC
abundance: few
j_gene: TRBJ2-5
len: 13
d_gene: NA
v_gene: TRBV19

CDR3aa: CASSLERGNQPQHF
CDR3nt: TGTGCCAGCTCCCTGGAGCGTGGGAATCAGCCCCAGCATTTT
abundance: NA
j_gene: TRBJ1-5
len: 14
d_gene: NA
v_gene: TRBV2

CDR3aa: CASNREQTSYNEQFF
CDR3nt: TGCGCCAGCAATCGCGAACAGACCTCCTACAATGAGCAGTTCTTC
abundance: NA
j_gene: TRBJ2-1
len: 15
d_gene: NA
v_gene: TRBV5-1

CDR3aa: CATSRESGRASYNEQFF
CDR3nt: TGTGCCACCAGCAGAGAAAGCGGGAGGGCCTCATACAATGAGCAGTTCTTC
abundance: NA
j_gene: TRBJ2-1
len: 17
d_gene: TRBD2
v_gene: TRBV15

CDR3aa: CASRFFTGTSGREGEQFF
CDR3nt: TGTGCCAGTCGCTTTTTCACCGGGACTAGCGGGAGGGAAGGTGAGCAGTTCTTC
abundance: NA
j_gene: TRBJ2-1
len: 18
d_gene: TRBD2
v_gene: TRBV2

CDR3aa: CASSSGWSNQPQHF
CDR3nt: TGTGCCAGCAGTTCGGGGTGGAGCAATCAGCCCCAGCATTTT
abundance: once
j_gene: TRBJ1-5
len: 14
d_gene: NA
v_gene: TRBV6-5

CDR3aa: CASSLDLWHEQFF
CDR3nt: TGTGCCAGCAGCTTGGACTTGTGGCATGAGCAGTTCTTC
abundance: NA
j_gene: TRBJ2-1
len: 13
d_gene: NA
v_gene: TRBV9

CDR3aa: CASSQDGGDSYEQYF
CDR3nt: TGTGCCAGCAGCCAAGACGGTGGGGACTCCTACGAGCAGTACTTC
abundance: few
j_gene: TRBJ2-7
len: 15
d_gene: NA
v_gene: TRBV3-1/TRBV3-2

CDR3aa: CASSYRIGGEEETQYF
CDR3nt: TGTGCCAGCAGTTACCGGATCGGGGGTGAGGAAGAGACCCAGTACTTC
abundance: NA
j_gene: TRBJ2-5
len: 16
d_gene: NA
v_gene: TRBV6-2/TRBV6-3

CDR3aa: CASSPGHAPNQPQHF
CDR3nt: TGTGCCTCAAGTCCGGGACATGCTCCCAATCAGCCCCAGCATTTT
abundance: NA
j_gene: TRBJ1-5
len: 15
d_gene: NA
v_gene: TRBV6-5

CDR3aa: CASSLVQLENDEQFF
CDR3nt: TGCGCCAGCAGCTTGGTACAGTTGGAAAACGATGAGCAGTTCTTC
abundance: once
j_gene: TRBJ2-1
len: 15
d_gene: NA
v_gene: TRBV5-1

CDR3aa: CSVGRGDGQPQHF
CDR3nt: TGCAGCGTTGGGAGGGGGGACGGTCAGCCCCAGCATTTT
abundance: NA
j_gene: TRBJ1-5
len: 13
d_gene: NA
v_gene: TRBV29-1

CDR3aa: CASSPDRGSIGYTF
CDR3nt: TGCGCCAGCAGCCCTGACAGGGGTTCTATTGGCTACACCTTC
abundance: NA
j_gene: TRBJ1-2
len: 14
d_gene: TRBD1
v_gene: TRBV5-1

CDR3aa: CASSPARTGSNQPQYF
CDR3nt: TGTGCCAGCTCACCCGCCCGGACAGGATCCAATCAGCCCCAGTATTTT
abundance: once
j_gene: TRBJ2-3
len: 16
d_gene: TRBD1
v_gene: TRBV18

CDR3aa: CASSYHRYGSSNQPQHF
CDR3nt: TGTGCCAGCAGTTACCATCGATACGGGTCTAGCAATCAGCCCCAGCATTTT
abundance: NA
j_gene: TRBJ1-5
len: 17
d_gene: NA
v_gene: TRBV6-2/TRBV6-3

CDR3aa: CASSTDRGRRLGETQYF
CDR3nt: TGTGCCAGCAGCACTGACAGGGGGCGCAGGCTTGGAGAGACCCAGTACTTC
abundance: NA
j_gene: TRBJ2-5
len: 17
d_gene: TRBD1
v_gene: TRBV5-4

CDR3aa: CASSLAVGPSSYEQYF
CDR3nt: TGCGCCAGCAGCTTGGCTGTAGGGCCGAGCTCCTACGAGCAGTACTTC
abundance: NA
j_gene: TRBJ2-7
len: 16
d_gene: NA
v_gene: TRBV5-1

CDR3aa: CSVADRVDYGYTF
CDR3nt: TGCAGCGTCGCCGACAGGGTGGATTATGGCTACACCTTC
abundance: NA
j_gene: TRBJ1-2
len: 13
d_gene: TRBD1
v_gene: TRBV29-1

CDR3aa: CASSYSSRGAGELFF
CDR3nt: TGTGCCAGCAGTTACTCGTCCAGGGGGGCTGGGGAGCTGTTTTTT
abundance: NA
j_gene: TRBJ2-2
len: 15
d_gene: NA
v_gene: TRBV6-5

CDR3aa: CASSRGLPGSTEAFF
CDR3nt: TGCGCCAGCAGCCGGGGGTTACCGGGTTCCACTGAAGCTTTCTTT
abundance: NA
j_gene: TRBJ1-1
len: 15
d_gene: NA
v_gene: TRBV4-3

CDR3aa: CASSSGQQETQYF
CDR3nt: TGTGCCAGCAGTAGCGGACAGCAAGAGACCCAGTACTTC
abundance: NA
j_gene: TRBJ2-5
len: 13
d_gene: NA
v_gene: TRBV6-6

CDR3aa: CASTSQGARADTQYF
CDR3nt: TGTGCCAGTACCTCACAGGGGGCGAGAGCAGATACGCAGTATTTT
abundance: NA
j_gene: TRBJ2-3
len: 15
d_gene: TRBD1
v_gene: TRBV19

CDR3aa: CASHGRDTGELFF
CDR3nt: TGTGCCAGCCATGGACGAGACACCGGGGAGCTGTTTTTT
abundance: NA
j_gene: TRBJ2-2
len: 13
d_gene: NA
v_gene: TRBV25-1

CDR3aa: CASRSGSEKLFF
CDR3nt: TGTGCCAGCAGATCAGGGAGTGAAAAACTGTTTTTT
abundance: NA
j_gene: TRBJ1-4
len: 12
d_gene: NA
v_gene: TRBV6-5

CDR3aa: CASSYEGTDYGYTF
CDR3nt: TGTGCCAGCAGTTACGAGGGGACAGACTATGGCTACACCTTC
abundance: NA
j_gene: TRBJ1-2
len: 14
d_gene: TRBD1
v_gene: TRBV6-2/TRBV6-3

CDR3aa: CASSLASGQETQYF
CDR3nt: TGTGCCAGCAGCTTGGCTAGCGGCCAAGAGACCCAGTACTTC
abundance: NA
j_gene: TRBJ2-5
len: 14
d_gene: TRBD2
v_gene: TRBV7-9

CDR3aa: CASRRSGSRTDTQYF
CDR3nt: TGTGCCAGCAGACGTAGCGGGAGTAGGACAGATACGCAGTATTTT
abundance: NA
j_gene: TRBJ2-3
len: 15
d_gene: TRBD2
v_gene: TRBV6-5

CDR3aa: CASRTSGTGGELFF
CDR3nt: TGTGCCAGCCGGACTAGCGGGACCGGGGGGGAGCTGTTTTTT
abundance: NA
j_gene: TRBJ2-2
len: 14
d_gene: TRBD2
v_gene: TRBV28

CDR3aa: CASRTYTDTQYF
CDR3nt: TGTGCCAGCAGAACCTACACAGATACGCAGTATTTT
abundance: NA
j_gene: TRBJ2-3
len: 12
d_gene: NA
v_gene: TRBV27

CDR3aa: CASSFGGDSIYEQYF
CDR3nt: TGCGCCAGCAGCTTCGGGGGGGACAGTATCTACGAGCAGTACTTC
abundance: NA
j_gene: TRBJ2-7
len: 15
d_gene: NA
v_gene: TRBV5-1

CDR3aa: CASTSPGTDTQYF
CDR3nt: TGTGCCAGCACTTCTCCAGGCACAGATACGCAGTATTTT
abundance: NA
j_gene: TRBJ2-3
len: 13
d_gene: NA
v_gene: TRBV6-5

CDR3aa: CASSLVGQMNSPLHF
CDR3nt: TGTGCCAGCAGCTTAGTGGGACAGATGAATTCACCCCTCCACTTT
abundance: NA
j_gene: TRBJ1-6
len: 15
d_gene: TRBD1
v_gene: TRBV7-2

CDR3aa: CASSPGDRGREQYF
CDR3nt: TGTGCCAGCTCACCAGGGGACAGGGGCCGGGAGCAGTACTTC
abundance: once
j_gene: TRBJ2-7
len: 14
d_gene: TRBD1
v_gene: TRBV18

CDR3aa: CASSQDRVQPQHF
CDR3nt: TGTGCCAGCAGCCAAGACAGGGTGCAGCCCCAGCATTTT
abundance: NA
j_gene: TRBJ1-5
len: 13
d_gene: NA
v_gene: TRBV3-1/TRBV3-2

CDR3aa: CASSPESISGNTIYF
CDR3nt: TGTGCCAGCTCACCAGAGTCGATCTCTGGAAACACCATATATTTT
abundance: NA
j_gene: TRBJ1-3
len: 15
d_gene: NA
v_gene: TRBV18

CDR3aa: CAIGTGGFQPQHF
CDR3nt: TGTGCCATCGGGACAGGGGGTTTCCAGCCCCAGCATTTT
abundance: NA
j_gene: TRBJ1-5
len: 13
d_gene: TRBD1
v_gene: TRBV24-1